A selection of T cell receptor beta chains follows, all from one sample in a study of T cell repertoires in cytomegalovirus infection. From the reads, TCRdb called clonotypes with MiXCR, one entry per CDR3 protein. This sample has fewer than 200,000 distinct CDR3 sequences, with around 14% found just once. Source material: PBMCs. These receptors all come from a human donor in good health (CMV status not recorded). Some clones in this sample may be carry-over from other donors' samples. Both conserved end residues are part of each CDR3. Fields, in order: CDR3 DNA, CDR3 protein, J gene, D gene, clone size, V gene. The D gene is left open where the match is weak. Size tells how often a clone was seen (once, few, many) or the class of an expanded clone, and some rows leave it out.

cdr3_nt: TGTGCCAGCAGACCGGGACAGGCCTATGGCTACACCTTC; cdr3_aa: CASRPGQAYGYTF; j_call: TRBJ1-2; d_call: TRBD1; clone_size: .; v_call: TRBV6-2/TRBV6-3
cdr3_nt: TGTGCCAGCAGACAGGGGTCCGCCTACGAGCAGTACTTC; cdr3_aa: CASRQGSAYEQYF; j_call: TRBJ2-7; d_call: TRBD1; clone_size: .; v_call: TRBV27
cdr3_nt: TGTGCCAGCAGTGAAGCAAGGGGGACAGGGTCCGACGAGCAGTACTTC; cdr3_aa: CASSEARGTGSDEQYF; j_call: TRBJ2-7; d_call: TRBD1; clone_size: .; v_call: TRBV2
cdr3_nt: TGCAGCGTGACAACCGGGAGAAGCTCCTACAATGAGCAGTTCTTC; cdr3_aa: CSVTTGRSSYNEQFF; j_call: TRBJ2-1; d_call: .; clone_size: few; v_call: TRBV29-1
cdr3_nt: TGCAGCGTCGGCAACAATGAGCAGTTCTTC; cdr3_aa: CSVGNNEQFF; j_call: TRBJ2-1; d_call: .; clone_size: few; v_call: TRBV29-1
cdr3_nt: TGTGCCAGCAGTAACTGGGGTCCTGAGCAGTTCTTC; cdr3_aa: CASSNWGPEQFF; j_call: TRBJ2-1; d_call: .; clone_size: .; v_call: TRBV2
cdr3_nt: TGCGCCAGCAGAGACCGGGACCGACCGGGGATGAACACTGAAGCTTTCTTT; cdr3_aa: CASRDRDRPGMNTEAFF; j_call: TRBJ1-1; d_call: .; clone_size: many; v_call: TRBV10-1
cdr3_nt: TGTGCCAGCAGCTTAAGTGATGAGCAGTTCTTC; cdr3_aa: CASSLSDEQFF; j_call: TRBJ2-1; d_call: .; clone_size: many; v_call: TRBV7-8
cdr3_nt: TGTGCCAGCAGCTTAGCGCGGGGAGCTGAAAAACTGTTTTTT; cdr3_aa: CASSLARGAEKLFF; j_call: TRBJ1-4; d_call: .; clone_size: many; v_call: TRBV7-9
cdr3_nt: TGTGCCAGCAGGTCCGGGACTAGCGGGAGGCCAGATACGCAGTATTTT; cdr3_aa: CASRSGTSGRPDTQYF; j_call: TRBJ2-3; d_call: TRBD2; clone_size: .; v_call: TRBV6-1
cdr3_nt: TGTGCCAGCAGCTCATCAAGAGGGGGGCTGTATGAGACCCAGTACTTC; cdr3_aa: CASSSSRGGLYETQYF; j_call: TRBJ2-5; d_call: .; clone_size: few; v_call: TRBV9
cdr3_nt: TGTGCCAGCAGCTACCGGACTAGCGGCTACAATGAGCAGTTCTTC; cdr3_aa: CASSYRTSGYNEQFF; j_call: TRBJ2-1; d_call: TRBD2; clone_size: many; v_call: TRBV7-2
cdr3_nt: TGTGCCAGCAGTTCCCGCTTCAATGAGCAGTTCTTC; cdr3_aa: CASSSRFNEQFF; j_call: TRBJ2-1; d_call: .; clone_size: .; v_call: TRBV12-3/TRBV12-4
cdr3_nt: TGTGCCAGCACTACCTACAGGGGGAGCTACGAGCAGTACTTC; cdr3_aa: CASTTYRGSYEQYF; j_call: TRBJ2-7; d_call: TRBD1; clone_size: many; v_call: TRBV2
cdr3_nt: TGTGCCAGCAGCCCCCCCGGGGGCTTTAACACCGGGGAGCTGTTTTTT; cdr3_aa: CASSPPGGFNTGELFF; j_call: TRBJ2-2; d_call: .; clone_size: few; v_call: TRBV11-2
cdr3_nt: TGTGCCAGCCTGGCGGGAGGGATTAAGGACAATGAGCAGTTCTTC; cdr3_aa: CASLAGGIKDNEQFF; j_call: TRBJ2-1; d_call: TRBD2; clone_size: .; v_call: TRBV28
cdr3_nt: TGTGCCAGCAGCTTAGATTCGACAGGCAGGGGCCCGGGCAATGAGCAGTTCTTC; cdr3_aa: CASSLDSTGRGPGNEQFF; j_call: TRBJ2-1; d_call: .; clone_size: many; v_call: TRBV11-2
cdr3_nt: TGCGCCAGCACCCGGCGACTCCCAAGGTGTAAAGATGAGCAGTTCTTC; cdr3_aa: CASTRRLPRCKDEQFF; j_call: TRBJ2-1; d_call: .; clone_size: .; v_call: TRBV23-1
cdr3_nt: TGTGCCAGTAGTATAGGCTCGGCAGCTAGCAATCAGCCCCAGCATTTT; cdr3_aa: CASSIGSAASNQPQHF; j_call: TRBJ1-5; d_call: .; clone_size: few; v_call: TRBV19
cdr3_nt: TGCAGCGTCACCACCCGGGGCCGGGTCGGAAACGGGGAGCAGTACTTC; cdr3_aa: CSVTTRGRVGNGEQYF; j_call: TRBJ2-7; d_call: .; clone_size: .; v_call: TRBV29-1
cdr3_nt: TGCGCCAGCAGCCAACCCACAACCAGACAGGGTAACTATGGCTACACCTTC; cdr3_aa: CASSQPTTRQGNYGYTF; j_call: TRBJ1-2; d_call: TRBD1; clone_size: few; v_call: TRBV4-1
cdr3_nt: TGTGCCAGCAGCTCCGGGACAGGGGTAGGTGGGGCCAACGTCCTGACTTTC; cdr3_aa: CASSSGTGVGGANVLTF; j_call: TRBJ2-6; d_call: TRBD1; clone_size: few; v_call: TRBV13
cdr3_nt: TGTGCCAGCAGCTTAGCGCGCGGAGATAGCAATCAGCCCCAGCATTTT; cdr3_aa: CASSLARGDSNQPQHF; j_call: TRBJ1-5; d_call: .; clone_size: few; v_call: TRBV7-9
cdr3_nt: TGTGCCAGCAGCTCGGGACAGCTTAATCAGCCCCAGCATTTT; cdr3_aa: CASSSGQLNQPQHF; j_call: TRBJ1-5; d_call: TRBD1; clone_size: many; v_call: TRBV7-6
cdr3_nt: TGTGCCAGCAGTGTCACGGAACGTGCGGCCCAGCATTTT; cdr3_aa: CASSVTERAAQHF; j_call: TRBJ1-5; d_call: .; clone_size: .; v_call: TRBV6-5
cdr3_nt: TGTGCCAGCAGCCAAATCAGGGTAAACACTGAAGCTTTCTTT; cdr3_aa: CASSQIRVNTEAFF; j_call: TRBJ1-1; d_call: .; clone_size: many; v_call: TRBV14
cdr3_nt: TGTGCCAGCAGTCCCGACAGGGTCGAGTCACCCCTCCACTTT; cdr3_aa: CASSPDRVESPLHF; j_call: TRBJ1-6; d_call: TRBD1; clone_size: few; v_call: TRBV12-3/TRBV12-4
cdr3_nt: TGCAGCGTTGGGACGGACGTTGGCGCTTTCTTT; cdr3_aa: CSVGTDVGAFF; j_call: TRBJ1-1; d_call: .; clone_size: few; v_call: TRBV29-1
cdr3_nt: TGTGCCAGCAGCCTGACAGGGAATTATCAGCCCCAGCATTTT; cdr3_aa: CASSLTGNYQPQHF; j_call: TRBJ1-5; d_call: TRBD1; clone_size: few; v_call: TRBV5-6
cdr3_nt: TGTGCCAGCAGCCGGGACCAGAACGAGCAGTACTTC; cdr3_aa: CASSRDQNEQYF; j_call: TRBJ2-7; d_call: .; clone_size: .; v_call: TRBV6-2/TRBV6-3
cdr3_nt: TGTGCCAGCAGTTACAGTGACACCTCCTCTAGCAATCAGCCCCAGCATTTT; cdr3_aa: CASSYSDTSSSNQPQHF; j_call: TRBJ1-5; d_call: .; clone_size: many; v_call: TRBV6-2/TRBV6-3
cdr3_nt: TGCGCCAGCAGCTCGGCGGGACTCCCAGGGTCCTCAAGCTCCTACAATGAGCAGTTCTTC; cdr3_aa: CASSSAGLPGSSSSYNEQFF; j_call: TRBJ2-1; d_call: .; clone_size: .; v_call: TRBV5-1
cdr3_nt: TGTGCCAGCAGCGTAACCGGGACAGGTATTAACGAGCAGTACTTC; cdr3_aa: CASSVTGTGINEQYF; j_call: TRBJ2-7; d_call: TRBD1; clone_size: .; v_call: TRBV9
cdr3_nt: TGTGCCAGCAGTGACGGCAGGTTTTCTGGAAACACCATATATTTT; cdr3_aa: CASSDGRFSGNTIYF; j_call: TRBJ1-3; d_call: .; clone_size: many; v_call: TRBV6-1
cdr3_nt: TGCGCCAGCAGCCTGACAGGGGCTGAGACCCAGTACTTC; cdr3_aa: CASSLTGAETQYF; j_call: TRBJ2-5; d_call: TRBD1; clone_size: .; v_call: TRBV5-1
cdr3_nt: TGTGCCAGCAGCTTCGGACTAGACACCGGGGAGCTGTTTTTT; cdr3_aa: CASSFGLDTGELFF; j_call: TRBJ2-2; d_call: TRBD2; clone_size: many; v_call: TRBV7-2
cdr3_nt: TGTGCCAGCAGTTACTCGATCGTCGGACAGGACCACCCTAACTATGGCTACACCTTC; cdr3_aa: CASSYSIVGQDHPNYGYTF; j_call: TRBJ1-2; d_call: TRBD1; clone_size: many; v_call: TRBV6-5
cdr3_nt: TGCGCCAGCAGTGAGTTAGAGGACTTGAATGAAAAACTGTTTTTT; cdr3_aa: CASSELEDLNEKLFF; j_call: TRBJ1-4; d_call: .; clone_size: .; v_call: TRBV10-2
cdr3_nt: TGTGCCAGCAGCTTATTTGTCCAAATCACCTACAATGAGCAGTTCTTC; cdr3_aa: CASSLFVQITYNEQFF; j_call: TRBJ2-1; d_call: .; clone_size: few; v_call: TRBV7-2
cdr3_nt: TGTGCCAGCAGCCCCGACAGGGGACAATCACCCCTCCACTTT; cdr3_aa: CASSPDRGQSPLHF; j_call: TRBJ1-6; d_call: TRBD1; clone_size: many; v_call: TRBV7-2
cdr3_nt: TGTGCCAGCAGCCCCGGACAGGGCAATATGAACACTGAAGCTTTCTTT; cdr3_aa: CASSPGQGNMNTEAFF; j_call: TRBJ1-1; d_call: TRBD1; clone_size: once; v_call: TRBV7-9
cdr3_nt: TGTGCCAGCTCCCCGGGCAGGGGAATTGAAGCTTTCTTT; cdr3_aa: CASSPGRGIEAFF; j_call: TRBJ1-1; d_call: .; clone_size: .; v_call: TRBV6-6
cdr3_nt: TGCGCCAGCCGGACAGGGGCTCTCACTAATGAAAAACTGTTTTTT; cdr3_aa: CASRTGALTNEKLFF; j_call: TRBJ1-4; d_call: TRBD1; clone_size: .; v_call: TRBV5-1
cdr3_nt: TGCAGCTCTAGGGTCGGCACAGATACGCAGTATTTT; cdr3_aa: CSSRVGTDTQYF; j_call: TRBJ2-3; d_call: .; clone_size: .; v_call: TRBV29-1
cdr3_nt: TGTGCCAGCAGCTTCAGGATGAGTAGTAAGGAGACCCAGTACTTC; cdr3_aa: CASSFRMSSKETQYF; j_call: TRBJ2-5; d_call: .; clone_size: few; v_call: TRBV7-8
cdr3_nt: TGTGCCAGCAGTTTGGGCAGGTCCTACGAGCAGTACTTC; cdr3_aa: CASSLGRSYEQYF; j_call: TRBJ2-7; d_call: .; clone_size: few; v_call: TRBV28
cdr3_nt: TGTGCCAGCAGTGCAGACAGGGCCACCGGGGAGCTGTTTTTT; cdr3_aa: CASSADRATGELFF; j_call: TRBJ2-2; d_call: TRBD1; clone_size: few; v_call: TRBV2
cdr3_nt: TGCAGTGCTAAAAACAGGGGATATAATTCACCCCTCCACTTT; cdr3_aa: CSAKNRGYNSPLHF; j_call: TRBJ1-6; d_call: TRBD1; clone_size: .; v_call: TRBV20-1
cdr3_nt: TGCAGTGCTAGAGTAGGGACTAGCGGGGGCCCTAGAGCTAGCACAGATACGCAGTATTTT; cdr3_aa: CSARVGTSGGPRASTDTQYF; j_call: TRBJ2-3; d_call: TRBD2; clone_size: many; v_call: TRBV20-1
cdr3_nt: TGTGCCAGCTCTAGGGCTTTCTACGAGCAGTACTTC; cdr3_aa: CASSRAFYEQYF; j_call: TRBJ2-7; d_call: .; clone_size: few; v_call: TRBV12-3/TRBV12-4
cdr3_nt: TGCAGTGCTAGAGTGACTAGCGACCAAGAGACCCAGTACTTC; cdr3_aa: CSARVTSDQETQYF; j_call: TRBJ2-5; d_call: TRBD2; clone_size: .; v_call: TRBV20-1
cdr3_nt: TGTGCCAGCAGTTCCTTGAGAGGAGAGAGGGGCTACACCTTC; cdr3_aa: CASSSLRGERGYTF; j_call: TRBJ1-2; d_call: .; clone_size: .; v_call: TRBV6-2/TRBV6-3
cdr3_nt: TGTGCCACCAGCAGAGCCGACCTTATCAAAAACATTCAGTACTTC; cdr3_aa: CATSRADLIKNIQYF; j_call: TRBJ2-4; d_call: .; clone_size: few; v_call: TRBV15